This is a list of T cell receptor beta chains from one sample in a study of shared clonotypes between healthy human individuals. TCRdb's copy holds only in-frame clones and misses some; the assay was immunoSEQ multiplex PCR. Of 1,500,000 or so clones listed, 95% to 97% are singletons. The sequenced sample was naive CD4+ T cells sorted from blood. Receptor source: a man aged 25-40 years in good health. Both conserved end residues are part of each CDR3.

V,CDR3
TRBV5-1,CASSLTGQGAWLDGYTF
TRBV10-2,CASSVGGGYTF
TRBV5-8,CASSSGTPAYEQYF
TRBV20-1,CSARTVETQYF
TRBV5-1,CASSFPDSSYEQYF
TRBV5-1,CASSFGLPSEGELFF
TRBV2,CASSETGLWGYTF
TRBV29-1,CSVDSPSTDTQYF
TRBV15,CATSGDYLTDTQYF
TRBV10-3,CAIKGGGGQPQHF
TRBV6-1,CASSPLTGGAGYTF
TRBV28,CASSFPMPTYEQYF
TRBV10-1,CASSEVAGNNEQFF
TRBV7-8,CASSLMGFAHYGYTF
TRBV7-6,CASSPPPSGRGRAGELFF
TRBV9,CASSVGPAGLAAYEQFF
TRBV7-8,CASSFRGQRGGYTF
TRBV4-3,CASSRLGTSDTQYF
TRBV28,CASSLPDRGHNEQFF
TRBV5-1,CASSLAASGRGVYEQYF
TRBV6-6,CASRPGLGRMNTEAFF
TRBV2,CASSPQLASKSTDTQYF
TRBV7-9,CASSLEAGREYF
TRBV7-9,CASSSYRGAYEQYF
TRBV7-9,CASSLGQFNGYTF
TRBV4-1,CASSQEDTGPIKGTQYF
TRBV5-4,CASSLIRGSYEQYF
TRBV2,CASSMGLAGTQETQYF
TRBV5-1,CASSLEAAGELFF
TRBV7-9,CASSLVRAHQETQYF
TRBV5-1,CASSFSSGANVLTF
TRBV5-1,CASSVAPGTGERSYEQYF
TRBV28,CASSLSPGQAARQGQPQHF
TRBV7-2,CASSSLGTNMNTEAFF
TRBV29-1,CSVDPLAGSYNEQFF
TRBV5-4,CASSFRSSYNEQFF
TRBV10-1,CASSEAGATDTQYF
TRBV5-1,CASSSQGYEQYF
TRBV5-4,CASSQPGWGQGENEQFF
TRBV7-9,CASSSFARVEETQYF
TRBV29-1,CSVEHRGEQFF
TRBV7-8,CASSFQAGGPKDTQYF
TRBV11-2,CASSLGGTDTQYF
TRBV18,CASSPRTGSTEAFF
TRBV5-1,CASSSGQGIYEQYF
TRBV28,CASRTPTYEQYF
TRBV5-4,CASSPTSGSYNEQFF
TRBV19,CATRGLNIQYF
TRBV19,CASTRSGRAIETQYF
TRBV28,CASSPIQGASYNEQFF
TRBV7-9,CASTPRTGDTEAFF
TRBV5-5,CASSWGTSPTYNEQFF
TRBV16,CASSQGRARPGYGYTF
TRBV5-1,CASWDTGELFF
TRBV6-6,CASSPNGTPVGELFF
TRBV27,CASSFNLLPSGSVYNEQFF
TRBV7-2,CASSIGGSEKLFF
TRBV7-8,CASSPSRRFNEQFF
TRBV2,CASSVGDGSF
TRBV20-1,CSASGGEAFF